Described below is a single T cell receptor (beta chain) sequence and its context. The sample belongs to a study of blood T cell repertoires in COVID-19. Overall study context: The United States, Italy and Spain supplied acute and convalescent COVID-19 samples. Nucleic acid was either cDNA or gDNA, and it came from T cells, B-cell-depleted T cells, or PBMCs.

The J segment lost 8 bases and the V segment lost 3 bases, leaving 12 bases of the junction unmatched. The CDR3 consists of 16 residues. CDR1 is KGHSH, CDR2 LQKENI, per germline. In the study's own analysis: Amplification from reference gene primers served as the basis for estimated nucleated cell counts. Libraries were prepared by immunoSEQ multiplex PCR; TCRdb keeps only in-frame clonotypes and omits some of them. Clone size and V and J calls were adopted from that table, with D and trimming inferred from the DNA. In the table there are under 100,000 clones, around 87% of which are singletons. This clonotype originated in a human donor in a cohort sampled during active COVID-19. V and J are TRBV18 and TRBJ2-1; 8 nucleotides agree with TRBD2. The sample was peripheral blood. CDR3 sequence: CASSPRGTRSGDEQFF. CDR3 sequence (DNA): TGTGCCAGCTCACCCCGAGGGACTAGAAGCGGAGATGAGCAGTTCTTC.